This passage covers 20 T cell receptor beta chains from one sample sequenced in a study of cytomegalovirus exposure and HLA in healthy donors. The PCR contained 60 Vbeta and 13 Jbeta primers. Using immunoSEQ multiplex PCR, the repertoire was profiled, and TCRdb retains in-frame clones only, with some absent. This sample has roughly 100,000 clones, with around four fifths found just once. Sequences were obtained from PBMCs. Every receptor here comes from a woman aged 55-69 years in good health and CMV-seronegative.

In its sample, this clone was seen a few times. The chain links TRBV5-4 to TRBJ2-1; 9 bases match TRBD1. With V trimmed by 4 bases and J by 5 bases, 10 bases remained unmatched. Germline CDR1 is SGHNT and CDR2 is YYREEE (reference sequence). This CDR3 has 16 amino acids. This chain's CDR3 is CASSPNWDRADNEQFF. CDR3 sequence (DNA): TGTGCCAGCAGCCCAAATTGGGACAGGGCTGACAATGAGCAGTTCTTC.

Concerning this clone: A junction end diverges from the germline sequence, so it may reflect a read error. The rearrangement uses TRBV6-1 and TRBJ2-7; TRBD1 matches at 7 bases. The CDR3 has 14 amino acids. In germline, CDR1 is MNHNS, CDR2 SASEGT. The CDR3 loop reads CASKPGTDLYEQCF. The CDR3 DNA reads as TGTGCCAGCAAACCCGGGACAGACCTTTACGAGCAGTGCTTC.

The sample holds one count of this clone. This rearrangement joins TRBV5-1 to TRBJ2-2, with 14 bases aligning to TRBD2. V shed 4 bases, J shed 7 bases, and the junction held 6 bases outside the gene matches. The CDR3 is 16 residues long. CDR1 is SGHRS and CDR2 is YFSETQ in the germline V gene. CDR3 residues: CASSPGTSGSFGELFF. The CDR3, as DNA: TGCGCCAGCAGCCCGGGGACTAGCGGGAGTTTCGGGGAGCTGTTTTTT.

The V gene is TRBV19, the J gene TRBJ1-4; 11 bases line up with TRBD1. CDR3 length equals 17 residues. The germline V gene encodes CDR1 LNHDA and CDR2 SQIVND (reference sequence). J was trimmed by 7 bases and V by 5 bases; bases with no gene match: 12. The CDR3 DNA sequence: TGTGCCAGTAGTGTTGGACAGGGGGCGCGGCTTACTGAAAAACTGTTTTTT. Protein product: CASSVGQGARLTEKLFF.

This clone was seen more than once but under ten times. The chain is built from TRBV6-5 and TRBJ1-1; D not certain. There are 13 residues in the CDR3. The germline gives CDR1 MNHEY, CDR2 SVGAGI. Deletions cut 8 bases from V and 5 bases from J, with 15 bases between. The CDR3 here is CASLARPETEAFF. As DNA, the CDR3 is TGTGCCAGCTTGGCCAGGCCCGAGACTGAAGCTTTCTTT.

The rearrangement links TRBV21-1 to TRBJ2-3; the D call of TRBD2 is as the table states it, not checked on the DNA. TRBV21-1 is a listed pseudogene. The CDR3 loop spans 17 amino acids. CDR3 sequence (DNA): TGTGCCAGCAGCAGTCCTAGCGGTCCCGACCTCACAGATACGCAGTATTTT. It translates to CASSSPSGPDLTDTQYF.

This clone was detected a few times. The CDR3 is CASSEYFPTGLNEKLFF. The DNA for the CDR3 is TGTGCCAGCAGTGAATATTTCCCGACAGGGCTTAATGAAAAACTGTTTTTT. The rearrangement links TRBV25-1 to TRBJ1-4; 7 bases are a match to TRBD1. This CDR3 is 17 amino acids long. The J segment lost 4 bases and the V segment lost 0 bases, leaving 8 bases of the junction unmatched. Germline CDR1 is MGHDK and CDR2 is SYGVNS.

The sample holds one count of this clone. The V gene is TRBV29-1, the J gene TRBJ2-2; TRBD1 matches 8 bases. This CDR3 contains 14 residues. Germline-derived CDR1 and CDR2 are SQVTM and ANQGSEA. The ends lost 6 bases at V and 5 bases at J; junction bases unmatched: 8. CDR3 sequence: CSVSRGQGTGELFF. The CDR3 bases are TGCAGCGTCTCCAGGGGGCAAGGTACCGGGGAGCTGTTTTTT.

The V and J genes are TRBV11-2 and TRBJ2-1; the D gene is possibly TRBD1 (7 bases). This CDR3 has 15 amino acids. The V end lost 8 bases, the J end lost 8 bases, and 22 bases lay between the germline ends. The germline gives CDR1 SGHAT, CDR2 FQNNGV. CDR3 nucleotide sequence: TGTGCCAGCGGACCGCTGGGGGGACAGCAGGATGAGCAGTTCTTC. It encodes CASGPLGGQQDEQFF.

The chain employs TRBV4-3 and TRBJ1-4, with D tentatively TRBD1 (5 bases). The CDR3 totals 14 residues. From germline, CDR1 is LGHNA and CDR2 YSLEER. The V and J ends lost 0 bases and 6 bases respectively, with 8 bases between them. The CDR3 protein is CASSQEQGYEKLFF. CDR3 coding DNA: TGCGCCAGCAGCCAAGAGCAGGGTTATGAAAAACTGTTTTTT.

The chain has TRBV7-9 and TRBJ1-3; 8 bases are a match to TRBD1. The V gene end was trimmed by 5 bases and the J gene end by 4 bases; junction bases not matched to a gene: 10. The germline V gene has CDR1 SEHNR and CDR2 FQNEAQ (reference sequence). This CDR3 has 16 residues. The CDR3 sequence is CASSQGQVARGNTIYF. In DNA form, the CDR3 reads TGTGCCAGCAGCCAGGGACAGGTCGCAAGGGGAAACACCATATATTTT.

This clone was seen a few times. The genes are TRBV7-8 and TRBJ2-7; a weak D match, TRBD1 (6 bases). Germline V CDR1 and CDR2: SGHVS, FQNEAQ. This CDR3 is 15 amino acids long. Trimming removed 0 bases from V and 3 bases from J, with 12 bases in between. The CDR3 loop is CASSLAGTTIYEQYF. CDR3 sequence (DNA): TGTGCCAGCAGCTTAGCCGGGACAACGATCTACGAGCAGTACTTC.

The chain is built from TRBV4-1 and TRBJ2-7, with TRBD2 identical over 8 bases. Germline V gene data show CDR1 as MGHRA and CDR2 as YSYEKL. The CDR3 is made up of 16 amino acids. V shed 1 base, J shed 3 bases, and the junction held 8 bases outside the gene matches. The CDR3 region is CASSQGPAGVNYEQYF. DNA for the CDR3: TGCGCCAGCAGCCAAGGGCCAGCGGGAGTTAACTACGAGCAGTACTTC.

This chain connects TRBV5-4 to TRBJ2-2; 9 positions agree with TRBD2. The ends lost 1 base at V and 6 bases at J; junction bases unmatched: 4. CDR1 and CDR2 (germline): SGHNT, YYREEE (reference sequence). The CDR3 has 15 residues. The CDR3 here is CASSLKGGRAGELFF. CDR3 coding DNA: TGTGCCAGCAGCTTGAAGGGCGGGAGGGCCGGGGAGCTGTTTTTT.

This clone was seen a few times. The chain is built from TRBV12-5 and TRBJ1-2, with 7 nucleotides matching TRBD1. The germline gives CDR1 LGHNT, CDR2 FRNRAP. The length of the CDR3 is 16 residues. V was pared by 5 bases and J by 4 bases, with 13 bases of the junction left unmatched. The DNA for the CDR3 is TGTGCTAGTGGTCCTAAGACGTCCGACAGGGTCTATGGCTACACCTTC. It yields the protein CASGPKTSDRVYGYTF.

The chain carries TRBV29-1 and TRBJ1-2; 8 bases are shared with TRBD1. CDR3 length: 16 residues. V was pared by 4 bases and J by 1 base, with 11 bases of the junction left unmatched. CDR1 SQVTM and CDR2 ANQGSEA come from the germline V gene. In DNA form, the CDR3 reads TGCAGCGTTGTTGTAGCAGGGGGCCTAGGTAACTATGGCTACACCTTC. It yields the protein CSVVVAGGLGNYGYTF.

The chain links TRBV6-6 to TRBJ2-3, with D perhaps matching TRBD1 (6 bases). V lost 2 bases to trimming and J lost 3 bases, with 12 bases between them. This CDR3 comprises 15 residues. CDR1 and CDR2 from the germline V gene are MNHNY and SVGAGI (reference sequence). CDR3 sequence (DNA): TGTGCCAGCAGTTACCCTCCACAGGGAACAGATACGCAGTATTTT. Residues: CASSYPPQGTDTQYF.

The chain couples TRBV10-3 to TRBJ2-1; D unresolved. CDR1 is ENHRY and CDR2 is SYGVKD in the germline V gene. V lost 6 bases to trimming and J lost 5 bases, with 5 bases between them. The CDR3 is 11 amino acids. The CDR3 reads CAISSNNEQFF. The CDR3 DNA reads TGTGCCATCAGCTCTAACAATGAGCAGTTCTTC.

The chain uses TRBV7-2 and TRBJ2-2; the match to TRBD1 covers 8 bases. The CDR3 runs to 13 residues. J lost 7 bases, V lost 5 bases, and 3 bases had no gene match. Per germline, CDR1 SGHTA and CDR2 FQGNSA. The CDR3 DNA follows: TGTGCCAGCAGCCCCACAGGGGGCGGGGAGCTGTTTTTT. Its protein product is CASSPTGGGELFF.

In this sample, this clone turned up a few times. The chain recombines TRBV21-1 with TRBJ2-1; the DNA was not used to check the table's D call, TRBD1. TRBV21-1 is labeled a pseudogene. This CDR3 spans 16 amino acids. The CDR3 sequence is CASSKGQGRSYNEQFF. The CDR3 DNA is TGTGCCAGCAGCAAAGGACAGGGGAGAAGCTACAATGAGCAGTTCTTC.